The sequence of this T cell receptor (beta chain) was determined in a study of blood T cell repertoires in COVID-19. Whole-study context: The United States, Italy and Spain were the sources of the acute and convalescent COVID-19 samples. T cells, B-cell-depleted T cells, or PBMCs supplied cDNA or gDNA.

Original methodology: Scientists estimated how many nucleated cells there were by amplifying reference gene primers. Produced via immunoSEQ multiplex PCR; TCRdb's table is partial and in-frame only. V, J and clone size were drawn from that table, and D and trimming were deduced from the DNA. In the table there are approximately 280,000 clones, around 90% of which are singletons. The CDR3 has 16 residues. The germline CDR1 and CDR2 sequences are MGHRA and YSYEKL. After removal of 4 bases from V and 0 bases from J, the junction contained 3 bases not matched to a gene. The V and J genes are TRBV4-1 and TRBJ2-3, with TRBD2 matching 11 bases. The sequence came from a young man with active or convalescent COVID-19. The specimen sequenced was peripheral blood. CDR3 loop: CASSPLAGGSTDTQYF. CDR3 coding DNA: TGCGCCAGCAGCCCGTTAGCGGGGGGGAGCACAGATACGCAGTATTTT.